This entry lists 23 T cell receptor beta chains sequenced from one sample in a study of T cells in Graves' hyperthyroidism and ophthalmopathy. Amplification targeted TCR beta CDR3 regions from RNA transcripts. The HTBI primer set drove a first-round RT-PCR of the TCR CDR3. MiXCR, run by TCRdb on the multiplex PCR reads, gives a single entry per CDR3 protein. The sample consists of fewer than 750,000 distinct CDR3 sequences, 35% to 55% of them appearing once. The specimen was peripheral blood or thyroid tissue (not recorded which). The receptor source for this set is a woman aged 18 to 35 with Graves' hyperthyroidism.

The genes are TRBV7-2 and TRBJ2-7, with 7 bases aligning to TRBD1. Germline trimming cut 5 bases from V and 4 bases from J; bases unmatched to any gene: 17. The CDR3 has 17 residues. Germline V lookup: CDR1 SGHTA, CDR2 FQGNSA. DNA of the CDR3: TGTGCCAGCAGCCACGACTCGGGGACAGAGGCCCTTTACGAGCAGTACTTC. It encodes CASSHDSGTEALYEQYF.

J is TRBJ2-7 and V is TRBV5-1; 7 bases line up with TRBD2. The J call could be wrong; TRBJ2-1 is a better fit for the DNA end. Looked up from germline, CDR1 is SGHRS and CDR2 is YFSETQ. There are 14 residues in the CDR3. The CDR3 sequence is CASSLREAYNEQFF. Here the CDR3 DNA reads TGCGCCAGCAGCTTACGGGAGGCCTACAATGAGCAGTTCTTC.

The gene calls are TRBV29-1 and TRBJ1-2; TRBD1 is a possible D gene (5 bases). Germline CDR1 reads SQVTM; CDR2 reads ANQGSEA. V lost 4 bases and J lost 4, with 16 bases in between. The CDR3 extends over 14 amino acids. In DNA, the CDR3 is TGCAGCGTTGTTCGGCAGGGTAAATCCTATGGCTACACCTTC. This translates into CSVVRQGKSYGYTF.

In regard to this clonotype: A read error may be the cause here, since a much bigger clone is one base away. The chain combines TRBV19 with TRBJ1-2; 11 positions agree with TRBD1. The CDR3 contains 14 residues. CDR1 and CDR2 (germline): LNHDA, SQIVND (reference sequence). The chain's CDR3 is CAAREDRGLDGYAF. Here the CDR3 DNA reads TGTGCCGCGCGGGAGGACAGGGGGCTGGATGGCTACGCCTTC. Combining the CDR3 with reference TRBV19 and TRBJ1-2 gives the whole variable domain DGGITQSPKYLFRKEGQNVTLSCEQNLNHDAMYWYRQDPGQGLRLIYYSQIVNDFQKGDIAEGYSVSREKKESFPLTVTSAQKNPTAFYLCAAREDRGLDGYAFGSGTRLTVV.

CDR3 in amino acids: CASSLGKPYGTREKLFF. The CDR3 region has the DNA TGTGCCAGCAGCTTAGGGAAGCCGTACGGGACCAGAGAAAAACTGTTTTTT. This chain joins TRBV7-9 and TRBJ1-4; TRBD1 might be the D (5 bases). The V end was cut by 1 base, the J end by 8 bases, with 20 bases between. CDR1 and CDR2 from the germline V gene are SEHNR and FQNEAQ (reference sequence). The CDR3 has 17 amino acids.

In its sample, this clonotype was seen many times. The chain has TRBV2 and TRBJ1-2, with 7 bases that match TRBD1. With 8 bases clipped from V and 4 bases from J, the junction kept 7 bases outside the gene matches. Germline lookup yields CDR1 SNHLY and CDR2 FYNNEI. The CDR3 has 13 amino acids. The CDR3: CASRPGTVYGYTF. The DNA of the CDR3 is TGTGCCAGCCGCCCTGGGACAGTCTATGGCTACACCTTC. The whole variable domain, remainder taken from reference TRBV2 and TRBJ1-2, is EPEVTQTPSHQVTQMGQEVILRCVPISNHLYFYWYRQILGQKVEFLVSFYNNEISEKSEIFDDQFSVERPDGSNFTLKIRSTKLEDSAMYFCASRPGTVYGYTFGSGTRLTVV.

The chain is built from TRBV4-3 and TRBJ2-7; possibly TRBD2 for D (6 bases). The end of the DNA is better explained by TRBJ2-1, so the J call may be wrong. The CDR3 consists of 16 residues. Germline CDR1 reads LGHNA; CDR2 reads YSLEER. The CDR3 loop is CASSSGGSEAYNEQFF. The DNA of the CDR3 is TGCGCCAGCAGTTCCGGGGGTAGCGAGGCCTACAATGAGCAGTTCTTC.

The chain couples TRBV7-9 to TRBJ1-1, with no clear D. Looked up from germline, CDR1 is SEHNR and CDR2 is FQNEAQ (reference sequence). With 5 bases removed from V and 0 bases from J, the gap between germline ends came to 13 bases. The CDR3 has 15 residues. The CDR3: CASSRVGLMNTEAFF. CDR3 nucleotide sequence: TGTGCCAGCAGCCGTGTGGGATTGATGAACACTGAAGCTTTCTTT.

Turning to this clonotype: It is unclear where the CDR3 begins or ends on the DNA, so no DNA is shown, and the CDR3 is as TCRdb lists it. The chain couples TRBV15 to TRBJ1-4; the D call TRBD1 from the table was never checked on the DNA. Germline CDR1 reads LNHNV; CDR2 reads YYDKDF (reference sequence). The CDR3 totals 24 residues, both ends included. CDR3 amino acids: CATSREVGAGYTFGSGTTDEKLFF.

This clonotype occurred many times. As DNA, the CDR3 is TGCAGCGTTGAAGAACTACTATCCGGGGACAGGGGTCGGGCAGAGACCCAGTACTTC. This translates into CSVEELLSGDRGRAETQYF. The chain joins TRBV29-1 to TRBJ2-5, with TRBD1 matching 10 bases. V lost 0 bases, J lost 4 bases, and 17 bases stayed unmatched. Germline V gene data show CDR1 as SQVTM and CDR2 as ANQGSEA. This CDR3 has 19 amino acids.

This chain links TRBV15 with TRBJ1-5; 7 nucleotides agree with TRBD1. The V gene end was trimmed by 0 bases and the J gene end by 6 bases; junction bases not matched to a gene: 5. In germline, CDR1 is LNHNV, CDR2 YYDKDF (reference sequence). This CDR3 is built from 15 residues. CDR3 bases: TGTGCCACCAGCAGAGATCAGGGGGGCGGTCAGCCCCAGCATTTT. Its translation: CATSRDQGGGQPQHF.

This clonotype was detected once. The CDR3 does not close with the conserved phenylalanine or tryptophan, likely indicating a read error. V gene TRBV28 combines with J gene TRBJ1-6; D remains unclear. Per germline, CDR1 MDHEN and CDR2 SYDVKM. The ends were cut back, 1 base at V and 8 bases at J, with 6 bases in the middle. There are 13 residues in the CDR3. CDR3 residues: CASSLSIYSPLHS. As DNA, the CDR3 is TGTGCCAGCAGTTTATCCATATATTCACCCCTCCACTCT.

The chain has TRBV18 and TRBJ2-5; D unclear. The V end lost 2 bases, the J end lost 5 bases, and 9 bases lay between the germline ends. Germline V gene lookup returns CDR1 KGHSH and CDR2 LQKENI. CDR3 length: 13 amino acids. This CDR3 is CASSPGQSETQYF. CDR3 DNA: TGTGCCAGCTCACCAGGCCAATCCGAGACCCAGTACTTC. The whole variable domain, filled in from reference TRBV18 and TRBJ2-5, reads NAGVMQNPRHLVRRRGQEARLRCSPMKGHSHVYWYRQLPEEGLKFMVYLQKENIIDESGMPKERFSAEFPKEGPSILRIQQVVRGDSAAYFCASSPGQSETQYFGPGTRLLVL.

At least ten counts were recorded for this clonotype. The V and J genes are TRBV2 and TRBJ1-2; D gene ambiguous. CDR3 size: 11 residues. V was trimmed by 0 bases and J by 5 bases, leaving 1 base between them. In germline, CDR1 is SNHLY, CDR2 FYNNEI. CDR3 residues: CASSEAYGYTF. The DNA of the CDR3 is TGTGCCAGCAGTGAAGCGTATGGCTACACCTTC.

Concerning this clonotype itself: A much more abundant neighbour one base away suggests this may be a read error. The chain joins TRBV12-3 or TRBV12-4 to TRBJ1-1, with D perhaps matching TRBD1 (5 bases). The CDR3 spans 14 residues. The V and J ends lost 6 bases and 5 bases respectively, with 16 bases between them. The chain's CDR3 is CASSFRQTSTEAFF. CDR3 in DNA: TGTGCCAGCAGCTTCCGACAGACCTCGACTGAAGCTTTCTTT.

This clonotype showed up many times. V and J are TRBV5-5 and TRBJ1-2, with TRBD1 as a possible D gene (6 bases). In germline, CDR1 is SGHKS, CDR2 YYEKEE (reference sequence). The CDR3 has 13 amino acids. The V end was cut by 4 bases, the J end by 4 bases, with 11 bases between. CDR3 coding DNA: TGTGCCAGCAGCCGCGTGGACAGCTATGGCTACACCTTC. It codes for CASSRVDSYGYTF. The full variable domain, its missing parts supplied by reference TRBV5-5 and TRBJ1-2, is DAGVTQSPTHLIKTRGQQVTLRCSPISGHKSVSWYQQVLGQGPQFIFQYYEKEERGRGNFPDRFSARQFPNYSSELNVNALLLGDSALYLCASSRVDSYGYTFGSGTRLTVV.

This clonotype was detected ten times or more. The rearrangement joins TRBV11-3 to TRBJ2-2; D not certain. Germline V gene lookup returns CDR1 SGHNT and CDR2 YENEEA. Trimming pared 1 base from V and 6 bases from J, leaving 6 bases between. This CDR3 contains 13 residues. DNA of the CDR3: TGTGCCAGCAGCTTAGTGGCGTCCGGGGAGCTGTTTTTT. As protein: CASSLVASGELFF.

In this sample, this clonotype turned up once. The gene calls are TRBV10-3 and TRBJ2-6, with D perhaps matching TRBD1 or TRBD2 (6 bases each). Germline CDR1 and CDR2: ENHRY and SYGVKD. This CDR3 is 20 amino acids long. The ends were cut back, 6 bases at V and 0 bases at J, with 24 bases in the middle. CDR3: CAIRRVKAGQPSSGANVLTF. The CDR3 DNA is TGTGCCATCAGGAGAGTGAAGGCGGGACAACCAAGCTCTGGGGCCAACGTCCTGACTTTC.

This clonotype was observed many times. The chain couples TRBV20-1 to TRBJ2-7; the D gene could be TRBD1 or TRBD2 (5 bases each). The CDR3 loop spans 14 amino acids. The V end lost 0 bases, the J end lost 1 base, and 10 bases lay between the germline ends. The germline V gene encodes CDR1 DFQATT and CDR2 SNEGSKA (reference sequence). Written as DNA, the CDR3 is TGCAGTGCTAGAGATTACAGGAGGTCCTACGAGCAGTACTTC. It codes for CSARDYRRSYEQYF.

This clonotype was counted at least ten times. The rearrangement uses TRBV12-3 or TRBV12-4 and TRBJ1-5; D gene ambiguous. This CDR3 contains 16 residues. V dropped 3 bases and J dropped 0 bases, with 12 bases sitting between them. For the CDR3, the DNA is TGTGCCAGCAGTTTTCGAGGAGGAATTAGCAATCAGCCCCAGCATTTT. Translating it yields CASSFRGGISNQPQHF.

At least ten counts were recorded for this clonotype. The chain is built from TRBV6-5 and TRBJ1-5; no clear D gene. There are 16 residues in the CDR3. V lost 0 bases, J lost 2 bases, and 11 bases lay in between. The germline V gene encodes CDR1 MNHEY and CDR2 SVGAGI. The CDR3 sequence is CASSYSAAAGNQPQHF. DNA of the CDR3: TGTGCCAGCAGTTACTCGGCGGCAGCGGGCAATCAGCCCCAGCATTTT.

The sample holds many counts of this clonotype. The chain links TRBV10-3 to TRBJ1-1; no clear D gene. Germline V lookup: CDR1 ENHRY, CDR2 SYGVKD. The CDR3 has 14 amino acids. V gave up 6 bases and J gave up 4 bases, with 15 bases separating them. This chain's CDR3 is CAIRASISGTEAFF. DNA of the CDR3: TGTGCCATCAGGGCCAGCATCTCAGGCACTGAAGCTTTCTTT.

This clonotype occurred once. V usage is TRBV7-9 and J usage is TRBJ2-2; D is uncertain. Per germline, CDR1 SEHNR and CDR2 FQNEAQ (reference sequence). This CDR3 spans 14 amino acids. The V gene lost 2 bases and the J gene lost 9 bases, with 13 bases spanning the gap. The CDR3 coding sequence is TGTGCCAGCAGCTTAATGGGTCGAAAACGGGAGCTGTTTTTT. Translated: CASSLMGRKRELFF.